This T cell receptor beta chain derives from a study of blood T cells in healthy people across ages. The CDR3 runs 15 residues. Germline V gives CDR1 SEHNR, CDR2 FQNEAQ (reference sequence). V lost 0 bases, J lost 7 bases, and 7 bases stayed unmatched. The use of a sample-barcoded 5' primer and a J-beta primer mix characterized a second PCR of about 6 to 12 cycles. TCRdb redid the calling of the 5' RACE reads with MiXCR, one entry per CDR3 protein. This table holds around 1,000,000 distinct CDR3 sequences, less than 25% found once. The data also belong to a second study, concerning T cells of mothers and their children. That report notes: The search for persistent microchimeric T cell clones detected none.

Specimen: blood. The chain joins TRBV7-9 to TRBJ2-3, with 7 bases aligning to TRBD2. This sequence was found in a girl aged 2-15 years in good health. Written as DNA, the CDR3 is TGTGCCAGCAGCTTAGCCCCTTCGACTAGCAATACGCAGTATTTT. Its protein product is CASSLAPSTSNTQYF.